The present T cell receptor (beta chain) was sequenced within a study of neurological immune-mediated disorders. The CDR3 has 16 amino acids. The V gene's germline CDR1 is SGHTA and CDR2 FQGNSA. V was clipped by 1 base and J by 0 bases, with 10 bases between them. 2 million unsorted PBMCs were stored in RNAlater at -80 °C before RNA extraction. A single record per CDR3 protein comes from TCRdb applying MiXCR to the 5' RACE reads. Of about 20,000 distinct CDR3 sequences in the sample, roughly 10% are singletons; the top ten hold less than 25%. This clonotype was counted many times. The chain has TRBV7-2 and TRBJ1-5, with D perhaps TRBD1 (5 bases). Sequencing used PBMCs. The TCR comes from a woman in her sixties with HTLV-1-associated myelopathy (HAM/TSP). CDR3 DNA sequence: TGTGCCAGCAGCTTAGTCGGGGGTTATAGCAATCAGCCCCAGCATTTT. Translation: CASSLVGGYSNQPQHF.